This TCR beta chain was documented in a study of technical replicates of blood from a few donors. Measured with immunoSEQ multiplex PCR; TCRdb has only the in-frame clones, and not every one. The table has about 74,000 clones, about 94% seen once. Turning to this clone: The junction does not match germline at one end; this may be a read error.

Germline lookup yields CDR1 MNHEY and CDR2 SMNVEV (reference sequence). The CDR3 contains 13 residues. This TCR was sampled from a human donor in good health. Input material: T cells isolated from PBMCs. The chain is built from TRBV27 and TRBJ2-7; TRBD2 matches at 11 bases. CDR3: CASSYSGRAFLLF. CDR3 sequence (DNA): TGTGCCAGCAGTTATAGCGGGAGGGCCTTTCTGCTCTTC.